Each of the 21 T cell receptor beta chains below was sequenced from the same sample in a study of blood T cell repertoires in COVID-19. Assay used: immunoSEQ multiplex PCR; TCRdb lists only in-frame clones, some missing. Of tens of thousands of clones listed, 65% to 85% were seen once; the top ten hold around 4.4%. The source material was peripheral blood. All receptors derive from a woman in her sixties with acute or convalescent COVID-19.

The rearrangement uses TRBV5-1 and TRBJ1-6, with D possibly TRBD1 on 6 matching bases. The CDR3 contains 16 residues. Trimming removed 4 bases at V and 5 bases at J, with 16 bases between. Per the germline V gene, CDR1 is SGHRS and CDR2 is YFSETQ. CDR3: CASSPLNRDDNSPLHF. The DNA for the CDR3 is TGCGCCAGCAGCCCCCTAAACAGGGACGATAATTCACCCCTCCACTTT.

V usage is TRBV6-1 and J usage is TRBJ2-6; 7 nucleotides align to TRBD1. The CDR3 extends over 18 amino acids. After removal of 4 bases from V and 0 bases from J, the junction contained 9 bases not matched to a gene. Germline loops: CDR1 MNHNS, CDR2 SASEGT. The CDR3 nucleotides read TGTGCCAGCAGTGCCCGGACAGGTCAGAGCTCTGGGGCCAACGTCCTGACTTTC. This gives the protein CASSARTGQSSGANVLTF.

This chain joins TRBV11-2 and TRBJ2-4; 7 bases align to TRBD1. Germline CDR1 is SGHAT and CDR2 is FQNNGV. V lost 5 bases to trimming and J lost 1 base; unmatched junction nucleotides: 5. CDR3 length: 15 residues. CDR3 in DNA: TGTGCCAGCAGCCGAGAGGGGGCGGCCAAAAACATTCAGTACTTC. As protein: CASSREGAAKNIQYF.

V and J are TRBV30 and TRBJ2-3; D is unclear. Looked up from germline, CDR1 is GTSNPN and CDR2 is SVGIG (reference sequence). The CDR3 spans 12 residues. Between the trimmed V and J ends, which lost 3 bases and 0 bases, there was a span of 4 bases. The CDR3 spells CAWSPSTDTQYF. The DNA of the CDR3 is TGTGCCTGGAGCCCGAGCACAGATACGCAGTATTTT.

The CDR3: CASSQAGDGLSTDTQYF. The CDR3 region has the DNA TGTGCCAGCAGCCAAGCCGGTGACGGGTTGAGCACAGATACGCAGTATTTT. The chain employs TRBV14 and TRBJ2-3; D is uncertain. The CDR3 has 17 residues. V was clipped by 1 base and J by 0 bases, with 14 bases between them. The V gene's germline CDR1 is SGHDN and CDR2 FVKESK.

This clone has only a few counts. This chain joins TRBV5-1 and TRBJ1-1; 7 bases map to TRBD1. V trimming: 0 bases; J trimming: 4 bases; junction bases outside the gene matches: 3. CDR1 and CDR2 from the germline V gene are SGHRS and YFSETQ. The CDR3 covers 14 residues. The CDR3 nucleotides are TGCGCCAGCAGCTTGGTAGGGGGCGGCACTGAAGCTTTCTTT. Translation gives CASSLVGGGTEAFF.

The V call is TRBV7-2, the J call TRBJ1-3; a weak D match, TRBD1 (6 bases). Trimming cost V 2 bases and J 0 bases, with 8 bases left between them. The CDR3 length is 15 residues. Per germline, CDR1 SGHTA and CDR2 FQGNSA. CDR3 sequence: CASSLKGGSGNTIYF. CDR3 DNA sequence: TGTGCCAGCAGCTTAAAAGGGGGCTCTGGAAACACCATATATTTT.

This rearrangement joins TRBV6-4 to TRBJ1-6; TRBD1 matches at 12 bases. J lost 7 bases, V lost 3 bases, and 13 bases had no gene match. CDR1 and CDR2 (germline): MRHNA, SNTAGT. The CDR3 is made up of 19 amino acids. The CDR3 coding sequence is TGTGCCAGCAGTGAATTTGGGACAGGGGGCGCCGGGGGGAATTCACCCCTCCACTTT. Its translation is CASSEFGTGGAGGNSPLHF.

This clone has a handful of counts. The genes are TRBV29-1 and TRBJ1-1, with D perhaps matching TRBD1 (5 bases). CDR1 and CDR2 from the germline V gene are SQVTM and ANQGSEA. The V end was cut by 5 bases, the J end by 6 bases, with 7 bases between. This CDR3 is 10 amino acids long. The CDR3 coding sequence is TGCAGCGTTCAGACAGCTGAAGCTTTCTTT. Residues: CSVQTAEAFF.

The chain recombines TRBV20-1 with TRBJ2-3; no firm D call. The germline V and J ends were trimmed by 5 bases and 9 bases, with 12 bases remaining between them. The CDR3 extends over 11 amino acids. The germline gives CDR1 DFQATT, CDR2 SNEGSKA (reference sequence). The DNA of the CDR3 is TGCAGTGCTCTGATTTTGGAGACGCAGTATTTT. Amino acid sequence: CSALILETQYF.

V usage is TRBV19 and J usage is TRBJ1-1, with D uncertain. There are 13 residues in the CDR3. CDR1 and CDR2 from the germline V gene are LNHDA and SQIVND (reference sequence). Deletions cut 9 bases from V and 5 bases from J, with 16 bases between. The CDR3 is CASRSGVETEAFF. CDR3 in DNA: TGTGCCAGCCGGAGCGGGGTTGAAACTGAAGCTTTCTTT.

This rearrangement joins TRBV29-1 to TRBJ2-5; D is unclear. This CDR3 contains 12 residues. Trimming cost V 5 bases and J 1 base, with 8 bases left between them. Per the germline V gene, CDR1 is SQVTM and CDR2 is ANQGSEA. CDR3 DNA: TGCAGCGTTACCGGGTTCCAAGAGACCCAGTACTTC. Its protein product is CSVTGFQETQYF.

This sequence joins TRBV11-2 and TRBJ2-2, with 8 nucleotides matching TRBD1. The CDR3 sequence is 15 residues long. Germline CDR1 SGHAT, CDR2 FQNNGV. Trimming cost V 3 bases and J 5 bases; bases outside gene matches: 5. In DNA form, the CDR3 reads TGTGCCAGCAGCTTGGACAGGGTAGGGACCGGGGAGCTGTTTTTT. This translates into CASSLDRVGTGELFF. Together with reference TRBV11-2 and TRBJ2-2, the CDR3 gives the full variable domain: EAGVAQSPRYKIIEKRQSVAFWCNPISGHATLYWYQQILGQGPKLLIQFQNNGVVDDSQLPKDRFSAERLKGVDSTLKIQPAKLEDSAVYLCASSLDRVGTGELFFGEGSRLTVL.

The CDR3 sequence is CASSRQSTGTGSTDTQYF. The CDR3 coding sequence is TGTGCCAGCTCACGACAGAGCACCGGGACAGGGAGCACAGATACGCAGTATTTT. This chain joins TRBV18 and TRBJ2-3; TRBD1 agrees at 9 bases. Germline V lookup: CDR1 KGHSH, CDR2 LQKENI. V was pared by 4 bases and J by 0 bases, with 11 bases of the junction left unmatched. The CDR3 sequence is 18 residues long.

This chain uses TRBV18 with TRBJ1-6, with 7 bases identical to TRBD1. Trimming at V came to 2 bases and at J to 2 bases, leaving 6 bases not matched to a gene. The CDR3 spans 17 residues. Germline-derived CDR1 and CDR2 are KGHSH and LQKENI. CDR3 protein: CASSPVPGQTYNSPLHF. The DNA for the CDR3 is TGTGCCAGCTCACCAGTCCCGGGACAGACCTATAATTCACCCCTCCACTTT.

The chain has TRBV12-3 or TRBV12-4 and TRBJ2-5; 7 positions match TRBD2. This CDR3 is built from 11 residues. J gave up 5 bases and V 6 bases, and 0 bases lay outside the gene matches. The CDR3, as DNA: TGTGCCAGCAGGCGGGGGGAGACCCAGTACTTC. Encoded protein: CASRRGETQYF.

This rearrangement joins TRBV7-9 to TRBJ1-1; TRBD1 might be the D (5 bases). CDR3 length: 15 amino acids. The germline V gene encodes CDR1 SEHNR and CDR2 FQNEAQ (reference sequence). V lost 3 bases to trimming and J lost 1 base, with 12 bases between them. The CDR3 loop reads CASSFGTGANTEAFF. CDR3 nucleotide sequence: TGTGCCAGCAGCTTTGGCACAGGCGCGAACACTGAAGCTTTCTTT.

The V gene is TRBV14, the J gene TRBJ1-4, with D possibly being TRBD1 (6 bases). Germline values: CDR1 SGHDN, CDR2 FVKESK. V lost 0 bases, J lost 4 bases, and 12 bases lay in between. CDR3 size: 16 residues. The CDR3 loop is CASSQDRGADNEKLFF. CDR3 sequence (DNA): TGTGCCAGCAGCCAAGATCGGGGGGCAGATAATGAAAAACTGTTTTTT.

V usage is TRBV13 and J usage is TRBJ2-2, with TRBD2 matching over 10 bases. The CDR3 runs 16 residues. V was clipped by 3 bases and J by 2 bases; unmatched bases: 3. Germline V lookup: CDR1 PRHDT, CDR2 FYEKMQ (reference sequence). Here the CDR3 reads CASSLPSGGNTGELFF. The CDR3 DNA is TGTGCCAGCAGCTTGCCTAGCGGGGGCAACACCGGGGAGCTGTTTTTT.

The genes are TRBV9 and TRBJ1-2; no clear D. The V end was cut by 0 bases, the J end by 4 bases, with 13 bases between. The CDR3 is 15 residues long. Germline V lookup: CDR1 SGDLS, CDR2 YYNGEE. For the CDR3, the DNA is TGTGCCAGCAGCGTAGAGCCGGTGCTAGTCTATGGCTACACCTTC. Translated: CASSVEPVLVYGYTF.

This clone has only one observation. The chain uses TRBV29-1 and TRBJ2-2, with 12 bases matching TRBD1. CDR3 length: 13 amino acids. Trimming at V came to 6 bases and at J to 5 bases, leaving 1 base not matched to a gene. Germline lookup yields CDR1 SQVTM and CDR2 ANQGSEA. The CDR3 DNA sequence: TGCAGCGTGGGACAGGGGGCTACCGGGGAGCTGTTTTTT. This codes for CSVGQGATGELFF.